The next 30 T cell receptor beta chains were all read from a single sample in a study of blood T cell repertoires in COVID-19. Method: immunoSEQ multiplex PCR; TCRdb's copy keeps in-frame clones and lacks some. The sample lists 150,000 to 200,000 clones; roughly 80% were seen once. The sequenced sample was peripheral blood. The receptors shown here come from a woman in her thirties with acute or convalescent COVID-19.

This clone was seen only a few times. This sequence joins TRBV6-5 and TRBJ1-1; D uncertain. The CDR3 length is 11 residues. Germline V gives CDR1 MNHEY, CDR2 SVGAGI. The germline V and J ends were trimmed by 5 bases and 2 bases, with 3 bases remaining between them. In DNA, the CDR3 is TGTGCCAGCAGTCCAAACACTGAAGCTTTCTTT. This codes for CASSPNTEAFF.

The chain links TRBV20-1 to TRBJ2-3; D may be TRBD2 (5 bases). The germline V gene has CDR1 DFQATT and CDR2 SNEGSKA (reference sequence). The CDR3 runs 13 residues. V was trimmed by 3 bases and J by 3 bases, leaving 10 bases between them. The CDR3 loop is CSASLSGTDTQYF. The DNA for the CDR3 is TGCAGTGCTAGTTTGTCGGGGACAGATACGCAGTATTTT.

This clone was observed a handful of times. The genes are TRBV7-2 and TRBJ2-7, with 7 bases that match TRBD2. The CDR3 has 14 amino acids. In germline, CDR1 is SGHTA, CDR2 FQGNSA. V dropped 1 base and J dropped 7; count of bases not matched to a gene: 7. The CDR3 protein is CASSLGSYGGEQYF. The DNA for the CDR3 is TGTGCCAGCAGCTTAGGTTCTTACGGGGGGGAGCAGTACTTC.

In this sample, this clone turned up once. The chain couples TRBV27 to TRBJ1-1; D call uncertain. V lost 2 bases and J 9 bases, leaving 7 bases between the germline ends. Germline CDR1 reads MNHEY; CDR2 reads SMNVEV (reference sequence). This CDR3 contains 11 residues. The CDR3: CASSLRGKAFF. The CDR3 DNA is TGTGCCAGCAGTTTAAGAGGGAAAGCTTTCTTT.

This rearrangement joins TRBV7-2 to TRBJ2-1; no firm D call. V lost 1 base to trimming and J lost 5 bases, with 12 bases between them. The CDR3 length is 15 residues. Germline-derived CDR1 and CDR2 are SGHTA and FQGNSA. CDR3 region: CASSLVFRVHNEQFF. The DNA of the CDR3 is TGTGCCAGCAGCTTAGTATTCCGAGTTCACAATGAGCAGTTCTTC. Full variable domain (remainder filled in from reference TRBV7-2 and TRBJ2-1): GAGVSQSPSNKVTEKGKDVELRCDPISGHTALYWYRQSLGQGLEFLIYFQGNSAPDKSGLPSDRFSAERTGGSVSTLTIQRTQQEDSAVYLCASSLVFRVHNEQFFGPGTRLTVL.

The chain couples TRBV3-1 (or the pseudogene TRBV3-2) to TRBJ2-2, with 10 positions matching TRBD1. The ends lost 0 bases at V and 1 base at J; junction bases unmatched: 2. CDR1 and CDR2 (germline): LGHDT, YNNKEL (reference sequence). The CDR3 sequence is 17 residues long. The CDR3, as DNA: TGTGCCAGCAGCCAAGAGACAGGGGGCCTGAACACCGGGGAGCTGTTTTTT. It is translated as CASSQETGGLNTGELFF.

The chain joins TRBV30 to TRBJ1-2; TRBD1 matches at 7 bases. The V and J ends lost 1 base and 7 bases, in that order; junction bases with no gene match: 3. Germline V gene sequence: CDR1 GTSNPN, CDR2 SVGIG (reference sequence). CDR3 size: 12 residues. The chain's CDR3 is CAWSEGGVGYTF. The CDR3 region has the DNA TGTGCCTGGAGTGAAGGGGGCGTTGGCTACACCTTC. Based on the CDR3 plus reference TRBV30 and TRBJ1-2, the full variable domain is SQTIHQWPATLVQPVGSPLSLECTVEGTSNPNLYWYRQAAGRGLQLLFYSVGIGQISSEVPQNLSASRPQDRQFILSSKKLLLSDSGFYLCAWSEGGVGYTFGSGTRLTVV.

This chain uses TRBV6-4 with TRBJ2-1; 9 bases map to TRBD2. Germline values: CDR1 MRHNA, CDR2 SNTAGT. The V and J ends lost 5 bases and 4 bases, in that order; junction bases with no gene match: 6. The CDR3 is made up of 15 amino acids. CDR3 loop: CASSRDLAGYNEQFF. For the CDR3, the DNA is TGTGCCAGCAGTCGCGACCTAGCGGGGTACAATGAGCAGTTCTTC.

This clone was counted a single time. The chain couples TRBV6-6 to TRBJ1-1; D might be TRBD1 (6 bases). V shed 8 bases and J shed 1 base, with 17 bases lying between them. This CDR3 has 15 amino acids. Germline-derived CDR1 and CDR2 are MNHNY and SVGAGI (reference sequence). The CDR3 sequence is CASGRRDKQNTEAFF. DNA of the CDR3: TGTGCCAGCGGAAGACGGGACAAACAGAACACTGAAGCTTTCTTT.

The chain carries TRBV5-5 and TRBJ2-3; a weak D match, TRBD2 (5 bases). Deletions cut 2 bases from V and 5 bases from J, with 12 bases between. CDR1 and CDR2 from the germline V gene are SGHKS and YYEKEE (reference sequence). This CDR3 has 14 residues. In DNA form, the CDR3 reads TGTGCCAGCAGCTTCCGGGATCTACGAGATACGCAGTATTTT. Translated, it gives CASSFRDLRDTQYF. Based on the CDR3 plus reference TRBV5-5 and TRBJ2-3, the full variable domain is DAGVTQSPTHLIKTRGQQVTLRCSPISGHKSVSWYQQVLGQGPQFIFQYYEKEERGRGNFPDRFSARQFPNYSSELNVNALLLGDSALYLCASSFRDLRDTQYFGPGTRLTVL.

V and J are TRBV27 and TRBJ2-1; D not resolved. Germline lookup yields CDR1 MNHEY and CDR2 SMNVEV (reference sequence). V shed 6 bases and J shed 4 bases, with 4 bases lying between them. The CDR3 has 11 residues. The CDR3 DNA is TGTGCCAGCAGCCAATACAATGAGCAGTTCTTC. Amino acids: CASSQYNEQFF.

V is TRBV5-1 and J is TRBJ2-3, with D unresolved. Trimming took 0 bases from V and 4 from J, leaving 6 bases between them. Germline V lookup: CDR1 SGHRS, CDR2 YFSETQ. The CDR3 spans 13 residues. CDR3 sequence (DNA): TGCGCCAGCAGCTTGGTGGGCGCAGATACGCAGTATTTT. Residues: CASSLVGADTQYF.

This clone was observed a single time. The rearrangement uses TRBV27 and TRBJ2-5, with a possible D match to TRBD2 (8 bases). This CDR3 is 16 amino acids long. Deletions cut 3 bases from V and 5 bases from J, with 19 bases between. Germline-derived CDR1 and CDR2 are MNHEY and SMNVEV (reference sequence). CDR3 bases: TGTGCCAGCAGTTTTTGGTCGGGAGGGGGCCGGGAGACCCAGTACTTC. Translation: CASSFWSGGGRETQYF.

V usage is TRBV4-1 and J usage is TRBJ2-3; 8 bases agree with TRBD2. V shed 0 bases, J shed 4 bases, and the junction held 6 bases outside the gene matches. The V gene's germline CDR1 is MGHRA and CDR2 YSYEKL. The CDR3 covers 16 residues. CDR3 DNA sequence: TGCGCCAGCAGCCAAGACGGGGGGGGCCCCGCAGATACGCAGTATTTT. It specifies CASSQDGGGPADTQYF.

The V call is TRBV10-1, the J call TRBJ2-3; possible D gene TRBD1, 5 bases. The length of the CDR3 is 14 residues. Germline V gene lookup returns CDR1 WNHNN and CDR2 SYGVQD (reference sequence). Trimming stripped 0 bases from V and 5 bases from J, with 9 bases between. The CDR3, as DNA: TGCGCCAGCAGTGAGTCTCAGGGTGGAGATACGCAGTATTTT. It translates to CASSESQGGDTQYF.

The rearrangement joins TRBV7-9 to TRBJ1-2; unclear D gene. Germline assignment: CDR1 SEHNR and CDR2 FQNEAQ (reference sequence). The CDR3 sequence is 12 residues long. Trimming took off 4 bases at V and 6 bases at J, with 9 bases between the two ends. The CDR3 region is CASSSDSDGYTF. The CDR3 DNA follows: TGTGCCAGCAGCTCAGACTCGGATGGCTACACCTTC. Combining the CDR3 with reference TRBV7-9 and TRBJ1-2 gives the whole variable domain DTGVSQNPRHKITKRGQNVTFRCDPISEHNRLYWYRQTLGQGPEFLTYFQNEAQLEKSRLLSDRFSAERPKGSFSTLEIQRTEQGDSAMYLCASSSDSDGYTFGSGTRLTVV.

The chain uses TRBV2 and TRBJ2-1; perhaps TRBD2 as D (6 bases). CDR3 length equals 17 residues. Trimming took off 2 bases at V and 0 bases at J, with 14 bases between the two ends. CDR1 is SNHLY and CDR2 is FYNNEI in the germline V gene. The CDR3 sequence is CASSERRTGGSYNEQFF. The DNA for the CDR3 is TGTGCCAGCAGTGAACGGAGGACCGGGGGCTCCTACAATGAGCAGTTCTTC.

The chain is built from TRBV7-9 and TRBJ2-3, with 8 positions matching TRBD2. The J segment lost 2 bases and the V segment lost 5 bases, leaving 6 bases of the junction unmatched. Germline V gene data show CDR1 as SEHNR and CDR2 as FQNEAQ (reference sequence). The CDR3 has 15 residues. CDR3 nucleotides: TGTGCCAGCAGCCGTAGCGGGAAAAACACAGATACGCAGTATTTT. Its protein product is CASSRSGKNTDTQYF.

This rearrangement joins TRBV2 to TRBJ2-1, with 8 bases fitting TRBD2. CDR1 is SNHLY, CDR2 FYNNEI, per germline. V trimming: 7 bases; J trimming: 8 bases; junction bases outside the gene matches: 7. This CDR3 is built from 13 residues. CDR3 in amino acids: CASTGTRSDEQFF. CDR3 bases: TGTGCCAGCACCGGGACTAGAAGCGATGAGCAGTTCTTC.

V gene TRBV7-9 combines with J gene TRBJ1-5; D remains unclear. CDR1 SEHNR and CDR2 FQNEAQ come from the germline V gene (reference sequence). Trimming left V 3 bases short and J 0 bases short, with 9 bases between. The CDR3 length is 15 residues. The CDR3 sequence: CASSLGSYSNQPQHF. CDR3 bases: TGTGCCAGCAGCTTGGGGAGTTATAGCAATCAGCCCCAGCATTTT.

The gene calls are TRBV11-1 and TRBJ2-1; TRBD1 agrees at 9 bases. Germline V gene sequence: CDR1 SGHAT, CDR2 FQDESV (reference sequence). The trim removed 1 base at V and 6 bases at J, leaving 7 bases unmatched. The CDR3 runs 16 residues. The CDR3 sequence is CASSLGTGDLINEQFF. The CDR3 DNA reads TGTGCCAGCAGCTTAGGGACAGGGGATCTCATCAATGAGCAGTTCTTC.

V usage is TRBV28 and J usage is TRBJ2-7; D possibly corresponds to TRBD2 (5 bases). Germline CDR1 MDHEN, CDR2 SYDVKM. Trimming took 5 bases from V and 6 from J, leaving 11 bases between them. The CDR3 is made up of 12 amino acids. In nucleotides, the CDR3 is TGTGCCAGCAGTCCCGAGGGTGGCGAGCAGTACTTC. This sequence encodes CASSPEGGEQYF.

The V call is TRBV19, the J call TRBJ2-3; D is possibly TRBD2 (6 bases). V was trimmed by 5 bases and J by 2 bases, leaving 17 bases between them. Per germline, CDR1 LNHDA and CDR2 SQIVND (reference sequence). The CDR3 extends over 16 amino acids. DNA for the CDR3: TGTGCCAGTAGTCGCAGACTAGTGATCATCACAGATACGCAGTATTTT. As protein: CASSRRLVIITDTQYF.

The chain employs TRBV7-3 and TRBJ2-5, with 8 bases aligning to TRBD2. CDR1 SGHTA and CDR2 FQGTGA come from the germline V gene. This CDR3 has 16 residues. V dropped 0 bases and J dropped 5; count of bases not matched to a gene: 8. CDR3 sequence (DNA): TGTGCCAGCAGCTTAACGGGCGGGGGGCCGAGGGAGACCCAGTACTTC. Residues: CASSLTGGGPRETQYF. Drawing the rest from reference TRBV7-3 and TRBJ2-5, the complete variable domain is GAGVSQTPSNKVTEKGKYVELRCDPISGHTALYWYRQSLGQGPEFLIYFQGTGAADDSGLPNDRFFAVRPEGSVSTLKIQRTERGDSAVYLCASSLTGGGPRETQYFGPGTRLLVL.

J is TRBJ1-2 and V is TRBV27; 8 bases are a match to TRBD1. V dropped 5 bases and J dropped 2; count of bases not matched to a gene: 16. Germline V gene data show CDR1 as MNHEY and CDR2 as SMNVEV (reference sequence). The CDR3 loop spans 18 amino acids. The CDR3 sequence: CASSPRTGTGDVNYGYTF. The CDR3 DNA reads as TGTGCCAGCAGTCCGCGAACCGGGACAGGAGACGTGAACTATGGCTACACCTTC.

This chain connects TRBV11-2 to TRBJ2-7; D unclear. CDR3 length: 13 residues. The germline CDR1 and CDR2 sequences are SGHAT and FQNNGV. V lost 1 base and J lost 2, with 6 bases in between. Here the CDR3 reads CASSLAGPYEQYF. The CDR3 DNA is TGTGCCAGCAGCTTAGCAGGTCCCTACGAGCAGTACTTC.

In this sample, this clone turned up once. The rearrangement links TRBV4-2 to TRBJ2-6; 9 nucleotides align to TRBD2. The germline CDR1 and CDR2 sequences are LGHNA and YNFKEQ. The CDR3 consists of 17 residues. Unmatched junction bases numbered 5, after V lost 2 bases and J lost 3 bases. The DNA of the CDR3 is TGTGCCAGCAGCCAAACCCTAGCGGGAAATGGGGCCAACGTCCTGACTTTC. It is translated as CASSQTLAGNGANVLTF.

The chain is built from TRBV24-1 and TRBJ2-3; D is perhaps TRBD2 (5 bases). Trimming took 8 bases from V and 1 from J, leaving 9 bases between them. Germline CDR1 and CDR2: KGHDR and SFDVKD. The CDR3 totals 13 residues. CDR3 loop: CATKRARTDTQYF. Written as DNA, the CDR3 is TGTGCCACCAAGAGGGCCCGCACAGATACGCAGTATTTT.

This clone was seen only once. The chain joins TRBV27 to TRBJ2-1; 13 bases agree with TRBD2. V lost 4 bases and J lost 3; bases outside the gene matches: 6. Germline-derived CDR1 and CDR2 are MNHEY and SMNVEV (reference sequence). CDR3 length: 17 amino acids. The CDR3 region has the DNA TGTGCCAGCAGTTCAACCCGGACTAGCGGGAGCTACAATGAGCAGTTCTTC. Its protein product is CASSSTRTSGSYNEQFF.

The V call is TRBV5-4, the J call TRBJ2-2; 9 nucleotides agree with TRBD1. Trimming took 5 bases from V and 0 from J; bases not matched to a gene: 8. This CDR3 region has 17 residues. CDR1 SGHNT and CDR2 YYREEE come from the germline V gene (reference sequence). CDR3 bases: TGTGCCAGCAGACAAGGACAGGGGCGCACGAACACCGGGGAGCTGTTTTTT. It translates to CASRQGQGRTNTGELFF.